This is a list of T cell receptor beta chains from one sample in a study of shared clonotypes between healthy human individuals. The protocol was immunoSEQ multiplex PCR, while the TCRdb copy is restricted to in-frame clones and leaves out a portion. The sample lists 1.5 million to 2.5 million clones; about 95% were seen once. Sequencing input: naive CD8+ T cells sorted from blood. These receptors came from a man in his late teens or twenties in good health. The CDR3 runs from the conserved cysteine through the conserved F or W. A D gene is named only where the DNA matches it firmly. Clone size is given for some rows only: seen once, a few or many times, or a class if the clone is expanded.

cdr3_aa: CASSEPGVGTGELFF; cdr3_nt: TGTGCCAGCAGTGAGCCGGGGGTGGGCACCGGGGAGCTGTTTTTT; j_call: TRBJ2-2; clone_size: -; d_call: -; v_call: TRBV2
cdr3_aa: CASSLGTYSNQPQHF; cdr3_nt: TGTGCCAGCAGCCTAGGAACATATAGCAATCAGCCCCAGCATTTT; j_call: TRBJ1-5; clone_size: -; d_call: -; v_call: TRBV28
cdr3_aa: CASSIGTGEGNTIYF; cdr3_nt: TGTGCCAGTAGTATTGGCACAGGGGAAGGAAACACCATATATTTT; j_call: TRBJ1-3; clone_size: -; d_call: TRBD1; v_call: TRBV19
cdr3_aa: CASSFGRSYEQYF; cdr3_nt: TGCGCCAGCAGCTTTGGCAGGTCCTACGAGCAGTACTTC; j_call: TRBJ2-7; clone_size: once; d_call: -; v_call: TRBV5-1
cdr3_aa: CASSFGGLSEQYF; cdr3_nt: TGTGCCAGCAGCTTTGGAGGGTTGTCCGAGCAGTACTTC; j_call: TRBJ2-7; clone_size: -; d_call: -; v_call: TRBV7-2
cdr3_aa: CAWSVITDTQYF; cdr3_nt: TGTGCCTGGAGTGTCATTACAGATACGCAGTATTTT; j_call: TRBJ2-3; clone_size: once; d_call: -; v_call: TRBV30
cdr3_aa: CASSQVPYSYGYTF; cdr3_nt: TGTGCCAGCAGCCAAGTCCCCTACTCCTATGGCTACACCTTC; j_call: TRBJ1-2; clone_size: -; d_call: -; v_call: TRBV14
cdr3_aa: CASSLLAGGKETQYF; cdr3_nt: TGTGCCAGCAGCTTACTAGCGGGGGGAAAAGAGACCCAGTACTTC; j_call: TRBJ2-5; clone_size: -; d_call: TRBD2; v_call: TRBV7-9
cdr3_aa: CASSMDREYGEQFF; cdr3_nt: TGCGCCAGCAGCATGGACAGGGAGTACGGTGAGCAGTTCTTC; j_call: TRBJ2-1; clone_size: -; d_call: TRBD1; v_call: TRBV4-1
cdr3_aa: CATQQGEGETQYF; cdr3_nt: TGTGCCACCCAACAGGGGGAAGGAGAGACCCAGTACTTC; j_call: TRBJ2-5; clone_size: -; d_call: TRBD1; v_call: TRBV6-5
cdr3_aa: CAISGTSPRETQYF; cdr3_nt: TGTGCCATCAGTGGGACTAGCCCGCGGGAGACCCAGTACTTC; j_call: TRBJ2-5; clone_size: -; d_call: TRBD2; v_call: TRBV10-3
cdr3_aa: CASSPTGYGYTF; cdr3_nt: TGTGCCAGCAGTCCGACAGGGTATGGCTACACCTTC; j_call: TRBJ1-2; clone_size: -; d_call: TRBD1; v_call: TRBV27
cdr3_aa: CASSLSTRGLYEQYF; cdr3_nt: TGTGCCAGCAGTTTAAGCACTAGAGGCCTATACGAGCAGTACTTC; j_call: TRBJ2-7; clone_size: -; d_call: -; v_call: TRBV27
cdr3_aa: CASSPGTSPLSDTEAFF; cdr3_nt: TGTGCCAGCAGCCCAGGGACCTCACCCCTGTCGGACACTGAAGCTTTCTTT; j_call: TRBJ1-1; clone_size: once; d_call: -; v_call: TRBV5-6
cdr3_aa: CASSPLGQAAGELFF; cdr3_nt: TGTGCCAGCAGCCCCCTAGGACAGGCGGCCGGGGAGCTGTTTTTT; j_call: TRBJ2-2; clone_size: -; d_call: TRBD1; v_call: TRBV11-2
cdr3_aa: CASSAGRYNSPLHF; cdr3_nt: TGTGCCAGCAGCGCCGGGAGATATAATTCACCCCTCCACTTT; j_call: TRBJ1-6; clone_size: -; d_call: -; v_call: TRBV11-3
cdr3_aa: CASSLGGEGRDTQYF; cdr3_nt: TGTGCCAGCAGCTTAGGAGGGGAGGGTAGAGATACGCAGTATTTT; j_call: TRBJ2-3; clone_size: -; d_call: TRBD2; v_call: TRBV7-9
cdr3_aa: CASSRGQDNQPQHF; cdr3_nt: TGTGCCAGCAGCCGAGGACAGGACAATCAGCCCCAGCATTTT; j_call: TRBJ1-5; clone_size: -; d_call: TRBD1; v_call: TRBV16
cdr3_aa: CASSLDDGYTF; cdr3_nt: TGCGCCAGCAGCCTGGACGATGGCTACACCTTC; j_call: TRBJ1-2; clone_size: -; d_call: -; v_call: TRBV5-1
cdr3_aa: CASSLQGAAEAFF; cdr3_nt: TGTGCCAGCAGCTTACAGGGGGCAGCTGAAGCTTTCTTT; j_call: TRBJ1-1; clone_size: once; d_call: TRBD1; v_call: TRBV7-8
cdr3_aa: CASSWGTGELFF; cdr3_nt: TGTGCCAGCAGCTGGGGTACCGGGGAGCTGTTTTTT; j_call: TRBJ2-2; clone_size: -; d_call: -; v_call: TRBV14
cdr3_aa: CASSLVGQGPYEQYF; cdr3_nt: TGTGCCAGCAGCTTAGTAGGACAGGGCCCCTACGAGCAGTACTTC; j_call: TRBJ2-7; clone_size: -; d_call: TRBD1; v_call: TRBV7-9
cdr3_aa: CASSLGETQYF; cdr3_nt: TGTGCCAGCAGTTTAGGAGAGACCCAGTACTTC; j_call: TRBJ2-5; clone_size: many; d_call: -; v_call: TRBV27
cdr3_aa: CATVEGTSTEQFF; cdr3_nt: TGTGCCACCGTAGAAGGGACTAGCACTGAGCAGTTCTTC; j_call: TRBJ2-1; clone_size: once; d_call: TRBD2; v_call: TRBV10-3
cdr3_aa: CASSQTTMGPVLAEAFF; cdr3_nt: TGCGCCAGCAGCCAAACAACGATGGGACCTGTATTGGCTGAAGCTTTCTTT; j_call: TRBJ1-1; clone_size: -; d_call: -; v_call: TRBV4-1
cdr3_aa: CASSQDGGQPQHF; cdr3_nt: TGCGCCAGCAGCCAAGATGGCGGACAGCCCCAGCATTTT; j_call: TRBJ1-5; clone_size: -; d_call: -; v_call: TRBV4-1
cdr3_aa: CASGPLAGGSEQFF; cdr3_nt: TGCGCCAGCGGTCCACTAGCGGGAGGGAGTGAGCAGTTCTTC; j_call: TRBJ2-1; clone_size: -; d_call: TRBD2; v_call: TRBV4-1
cdr3_aa: CASSFGGREAFF; cdr3_nt: TGTGCCAGCAGTTTCGGGGGCAGGGAAGCTTTCTTT; j_call: TRBJ1-1; clone_size: -; d_call: -; v_call: TRBV27
cdr3_aa: CSVYGDTQYF; cdr3_nt: TGCAGCGTTTATGGGGATACGCAGTATTTT; j_call: TRBJ2-3; clone_size: -; d_call: -; v_call: TRBV29-1
cdr3_aa: CASSKCPTLSGYTF; cdr3_nt: TGTGCCAGCAGCAAATGTCCGACCCTCAGCGGCTACACCTTC; j_call: TRBJ1-2; clone_size: -; d_call: -; v_call: TRBV21-1
cdr3_aa: CASSDEAGGSTGELFF; cdr3_nt: TGTGCCAGCAGTGACGAGGCAGGGGGGAGCACCGGGGAGCTGTTTTTT; j_call: TRBJ2-2; clone_size: -; d_call: -; v_call: TRBV6-4
cdr3_aa: CASSLGLAGLYSYEQYF; cdr3_nt: TGCGCCAGCAGCTTGGGACTAGCGGGCCTATACTCCTACGAGCAGTACTTC; j_call: TRBJ2-7; clone_size: -; d_call: TRBD2; v_call: TRBV5-1
cdr3_aa: CASSPPSVLGTDTQYF; cdr3_nt: TGTGCCAGCAGCCCGCCCTCGGTGCTAGGCACAGATACGCAGTATTTT; j_call: TRBJ2-3; clone_size: -; d_call: -; v_call: TRBV13
cdr3_aa: CASSFGENQPQHF; cdr3_nt: TGTGCCAGCAGTTTCGGGGAAAATCAGCCCCAGCATTTT; j_call: TRBJ1-5; clone_size: -; d_call: -; v_call: TRBV27
cdr3_aa: CASSQQGFNYGYTF; cdr3_nt: TGCGCCAGCAGCCAACAGGGTTTTAACTATGGCTACACCTTC; j_call: TRBJ1-2; clone_size: -; d_call: -; v_call: TRBV4-1
cdr3_aa: CASKTGETYEQYF; cdr3_nt: TGTGCCAGCAAAACAGGGGAGACCTACGAGCAGTACTTC; j_call: TRBJ2-7; clone_size: -; d_call: TRBD1; v_call: TRBV2
cdr3_aa: CASSLEIYEQYF; cdr3_nt: TGTGCCAGCAGCTTAGAAATATACGAGCAGTACTTC; j_call: TRBJ2-7; clone_size: -; d_call: -; v_call: TRBV7-9
cdr3_aa: CASSSKLGLAGGDTQYF; cdr3_nt: TGTGCCAGCAGCTCAAAACTCGGACTAGCGGGAGGGGATACGCAGTATTTT; j_call: TRBJ2-3; clone_size: -; d_call: TRBD2; v_call: TRBV7-9
cdr3_aa: CASSQPGQSSYEQYF; cdr3_nt: TGTGCCAGCAGCCAACCGGGACAGAGCTCCTACGAGCAGTACTTC; j_call: TRBJ2-7; clone_size: -; d_call: TRBD1; v_call: TRBV7-9
cdr3_aa: CATKARNTIYF; cdr3_nt: TGTGCCACCAAAGCTAGAAACACCATATATTTT; j_call: TRBJ1-3; clone_size: -; d_call: -; v_call: TRBV15
cdr3_aa: CASSPRDRESTDTQYF; cdr3_nt: TGTGCCAGCAGCCCCCGGGACAGGGAGAGCACAGATACGCAGTATTTT; j_call: TRBJ2-3; clone_size: -; d_call: TRBD1; v_call: TRBV7-9
cdr3_aa: CASSIGGEYNEQFF; cdr3_nt: TGTGCCAGCAGCATCGGGGGGGAGTACAATGAGCAGTTCTTC; j_call: TRBJ2-1; clone_size: -; d_call: TRBD2; v_call: TRBV5-4
cdr3_aa: CASSLGPGSYEQYF; cdr3_nt: TGTGCCAGCAGCTTAGGTCCCGGATCCTACGAGCAGTACTTC; j_call: TRBJ2-7; clone_size: -; d_call: -; v_call: TRBV11-2
cdr3_aa: CAWRREGRDGYTF; cdr3_nt: TGTGCCTGGAGACGCGAGGGGAGGGATGGCTACACCTTC; j_call: TRBJ1-2; clone_size: once; d_call: -; v_call: TRBV30
cdr3_aa: CASTRRPGTYEQYF; cdr3_nt: TGTGCCAGCACCCGGCGGCCGGGCACCTACGAGCAGTACTTC; j_call: TRBJ2-7; clone_size: -; d_call: -; v_call: TRBV5-8
cdr3_aa: CASSEGTEGVGNTIYF; cdr3_nt: TGTGCCAGCAGTGAAGGGACCGAGGGAGTGGGAAACACCATATATTTT; j_call: TRBJ1-3; clone_size: -; d_call: -; v_call: TRBV2
cdr3_aa: CAGWTSGEYEQYF; cdr3_nt: TGTGCCGGGTGGACTAGCGGGGAATACGAGCAGTACTTC; j_call: TRBJ2-7; clone_size: once; d_call: TRBD2; v_call: TRBV30
cdr3_aa: CASSILGSGEAFF; cdr3_nt: TGTGCCAGTAGTATTCTGGGGTCTGGTGAAGCTTTCTTT; j_call: TRBJ1-1; clone_size: -; d_call: -; v_call: TRBV19
cdr3_aa: CAISEMAGVRDTQYF; cdr3_nt: TGTGCCATCAGTGAAATGGCGGGAGTGAGAGATACGCAGTATTTT; j_call: TRBJ2-3; clone_size: -; d_call: TRBD2; v_call: TRBV10-3
cdr3_aa: CASSPGTSGGDTQYF; cdr3_nt: TGCGCCAGCAGCCCGGGGACTAGCGGGGGGGATACCCAGTACTTC; j_call: TRBJ2-5; clone_size: -; d_call: TRBD2; v_call: TRBV4-1
cdr3_aa: CASSGETATGSEAFF; cdr3_nt: TGTGCCAGCAGTGGGGAGACAGCTACGGGGTCTGAAGCTTTCTTT; j_call: TRBJ1-1; clone_size: -; d_call: -; v_call: TRBV6-5
cdr3_aa: CASSSIGTGSYEQYF; cdr3_nt: TGTGCCAGCAGTTCCATCGGTACAGGGAGCTACGAGCAGTACTTC; j_call: TRBJ2-7; clone_size: few; d_call: -; v_call: TRBV6-5
cdr3_aa: CASQVETGELFF; cdr3_nt: TGCGCCAGCCAGGTGGAGACCGGGGAGCTGTTTTTT; j_call: TRBJ2-2; clone_size: -; d_call: -; v_call: TRBV10-2
cdr3_aa: CASSSNTEAFF; cdr3_nt: TGTGCCAGCAGTTCGAACACTGAAGCTTTCTTT; j_call: TRBJ1-1; clone_size: -; d_call: -; v_call: TRBV6-6
cdr3_aa: CASRAPDGSYEQYF; cdr3_nt: TGTGCCAGCAGGGCACCCGACGGATCCTACGAGCAGTACTTC; j_call: TRBJ2-7; clone_size: -; d_call: -; v_call: TRBV28
cdr3_aa: CATSRGLEGPTNEKLFF; cdr3_nt: TGTGCCACCAGCAGAGGATTGGAAGGACCAACTAATGAAAAACTGTTTTTT; j_call: TRBJ1-4; clone_size: -; d_call: -; v_call: TRBV15
cdr3_aa: CASSHLEIGYTF; cdr3_nt: TGCGCCAGCAGCCATCTGGAAATCGGCTACACCTTC; j_call: TRBJ1-2; clone_size: -; d_call: -; v_call: TRBV4-1